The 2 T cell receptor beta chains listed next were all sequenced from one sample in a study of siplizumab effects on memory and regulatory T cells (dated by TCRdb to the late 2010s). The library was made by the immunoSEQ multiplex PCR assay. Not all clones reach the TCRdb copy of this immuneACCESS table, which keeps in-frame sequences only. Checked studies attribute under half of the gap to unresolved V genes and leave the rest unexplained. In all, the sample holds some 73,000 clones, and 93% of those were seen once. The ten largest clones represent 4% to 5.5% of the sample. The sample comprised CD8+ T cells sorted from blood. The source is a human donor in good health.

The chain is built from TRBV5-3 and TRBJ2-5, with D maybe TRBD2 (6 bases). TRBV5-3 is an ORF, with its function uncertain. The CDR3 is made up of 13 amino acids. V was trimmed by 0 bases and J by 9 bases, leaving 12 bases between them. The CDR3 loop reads CARSLGGDTAQYF. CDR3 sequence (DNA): TGTGCCAGAAGCTTGGGCGGGGATACGGCCCAGTACTTC.

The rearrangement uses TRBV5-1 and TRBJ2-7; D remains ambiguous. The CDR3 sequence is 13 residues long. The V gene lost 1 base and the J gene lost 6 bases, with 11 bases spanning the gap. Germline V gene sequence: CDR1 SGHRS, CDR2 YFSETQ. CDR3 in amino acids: CASSLSTALEQYF. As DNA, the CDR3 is TGCGCCAGCAGCTTGTCAACCGCTCTCGAGCAGTACTTC.